The rows below give T cell receptor beta chains drawn from one sample of a study of blood T cell repertoires in COVID-19. The table came from immunoSEQ multiplex PCR; TCRdb's copy has only in-frame clones and leaves some out. The sample lists roughly 140,000 clones; less than 85% were seen once. Sequenced input: peripheral blood. Receptors were obtained from a woman aged 80 or older in a cohort sampled during active or convalescent COVID-19. The CDR3 runs from the conserved cysteine through the conserved F or W. D genes are given only for firm matches. Rows may omit the clone size; those that give it use once, few, many or a size class.

>TRBV2|TRBD1|TRBJ1-3|-
CASSDYRGQNTIYF
TGTGCCAGCAGTGATTACAGGGGGCAAAACACCATATATTTT
>TRBV29-1|TRBD1|TRBJ1-2|-
CSVEHRGTYGYTF
TGCAGCGTTGAGCACAGGGGAACCTATGGCTACACCTTC
>TRBV5-1|-|TRBJ2-5|-
CASRGMTGQETQYF
TGCGCCAGCAGAGGAATGACAGGACAAGAGACCCAGTACTTC
>TRBV23-1|-|TRBJ1-6|-
CASSQSSGYLCPLHF
TGCGCCAGCAGTCAATCTAGCGGATATCTTTGCCCCCTCCACTTT
>TRBV7-8|TRBD1|TRBJ2-1|-
CASSATGGPYNEQFF
TGTGCCAGCAGCGCCACAGGGGGCCCCTACAATGAGCAGTTCTTC
>TRBV10-3|-|TRBJ1-2|once
CAISEAGFRTF
TGTGCCATCAGTGAAGCGGGGTTTCGCACCTTC
>TRBV11-1|TRBD2|TRBJ2-5|-
CASSLGLAGETQYF
TGTGCCAGCAGCTTAGGACTAGCCGGGGAGACCCAGTACTTC
>TRBV3-1/TRBV3-2|TRBD1|TRBJ1-3|-
CASSPMTGGGNTIYF
TGTGCCAGCAGCCCAATGACAGGGGGTGGAAACACCATATATTTT
>TRBV7-8|-|TRBJ2-5|-
CASSIYRDLETQYF
TGTGCCAGCAGCATCTACAGGGATCTAGAGACCCAGTACTTC
>TRBV27|-|TRBJ2-2|many
CASTSSWVPGELFF
TGTGCCAGCACTTCTAGCTGGGTTCCCGGGGAGCTGTTTTTT
>TRBV4-2|-|TRBJ2-4|-
CASSQEGRTSVAKNIQYF
TGTGCCAGCAGCCAAGAGGGAAGGACATCCGTAGCCAAAAACATTCAGTACTTC
>TRBV7-2|-|TRBJ2-5|-
CASSFPGGRRETQYF
TGTGCCAGCAGCTTCCCGGGGGGCCGCAGGGAGACCCAGTACTTC
>TRBV6-5|-|TRBJ2-7|-
CASRDLYSYEQYF
TGTGCCAGCCGGGACTTATATTCCTACGAGCAGTACTTC
>TRBV7-2|TRBD1|TRBJ1-4|-
CASSDRGLSNEKLFF
TGTGCCAGCAGCGACAGGGGGCTATCTAATGAAAAACTGTTTTTT
>TRBV2|TRBD2|TRBJ2-7|-
CASRTSGAVYEQYF
TGTGCCAGCAGGACTAGCGGGGCGGTCTACGAGCAGTACTTC
>TRBV5-4|TRBD2|TRBJ2-1|-
CASRQGTTNEQFF
TGTGCCAGCAGGCAAGGGACTACGAATGAGCAGTTCTTC
>TRBV18|TRBD1|TRBJ2-2|few
CASSPGTGYTGELFF
TGTGCCAGCTCACCCGGGACAGGGTACACCGGGGAGCTGTTTTTT
>TRBV5-4|TRBD1|TRBJ1-6|-
CASSILPGQGAPLHF
TGTGCCAGCAGCATCTTACCGGGACAGGGTGCACCCCTCCACTTT
>TRBV7-9|TRBD2|TRBJ2-7|-
CASSLLAGVDYF
TGTGCCAGCAGCTTGCTAGCGGGGGTTGATTACTTC
>TRBV5-1|-|TRBJ2-1|-
CASSFGRNPHLRTANNEQFF
TGCGCCAGCAGCTTCGGACGGAATCCACACCTCCGGACTGCCAACAATGAGCAGTTCTTC
>TRBV19|TRBD1|TRBJ1-6|-
CASTIQGVLSPLHF
TGTGCCAGTACAATACAGGGGGTATTGTCACCCCTCCACTTT
>TRBV6-5|-|TRBJ1-4|-
CASSSGRVSNEKLFF
TGTGCCAGCAGTTCCGGCAGGGTGTCTAATGAAAAACTGTTTTTT
>TRBV29-1|TRBD1|TRBJ2-1|-
CSVGAGQGFLNEQFF
TGCAGCGTCGGAGCAGGACAGGGTTTTCTAAATGAGCAGTTCTTC
>TRBV6-6|TRBD1|TRBJ2-7|-
CASRLLDRGPYEQYF
TGTGCCAGCAGACTACTGGACAGGGGCCCCTACGAGCAGTACTTC
>TRBV2|-|TRBJ1-5|-
CASSEQARNQPQHF
TGTGCCAGCAGTGAACAGGCCCGCAATCAGCCCCAGCATTTT
>TRBV13|-|TRBJ1-2|-
CASKELGRDDYGYTF
TGTGCCAGCAAGGAACTTGGGAGGGACGACTATGGCTACACCTTC
>TRBV7-6|-|TRBJ2-7|-
CASSLEPRGTGAYEQYF
TGTGCCAGCAGCTTAGAGCCCAGAGGAACAGGAGCCTACGAGCAGTACTTC
>TRBV19|-|TRBJ1-3|-
CASSMPRQAFSGNTIYF
TGTGCCAGTAGTATGCCGCGACAGGCGTTCTCTGGAAACACCATATATTTT
>TRBV7-3|TRBD1|TRBJ1-5|-
CASSTPGQLRDQPQHF
TGTGCCAGCAGCACGCCGGGACAGCTAAGGGATCAGCCCCAGCATTTT
>TRBV2|-|TRBJ2-1|-
CASSHRQGTNEQFF
TGTGCCAGCAGCCACAGGCAGGGAACGAATGAGCAGTTCTTC
>TRBV6-6|-|TRBJ2-3|-
CATGPGGTDTQYF
TGTGCCACCGGTCCGGGTGGGACAGATACGCAGTATTTT
>TRBV5-1|-|TRBJ2-1|-
CASSLLHPGTNEQFF
TGCGCCAGCAGCTTGTTGCATCCGGGAACGAATGAGCAGTTCTTC
>TRBV20-1|TRBD2|TRBJ2-2|-
CSASSRGGAGTGELFF
TGCAGTGCTAGTTCCCGCGGGGGGGCAGGGACCGGGGAGCTGTTTTTT
>TRBV5-1|-|TRBJ1-1|many
CASSLSGQNTEAFF
TGCGCCAGCAGCTTGTCCGGACAGAACACTGAAGCTTTCTTT
>TRBV11-2|-|TRBJ2-6|few
CASRGGVRGGSGANVLTF
TGTGCCAGCAGGGGAGGAGTTAGGGGTGGCTCTGGGGCCAACGTCCTGACTTTC
>TRBV5-6|-|TRBJ1-2|-
CASSLGRGYGYTF
TGTGCCAGCAGCTTGGGCAGGGGCTATGGCTACACCTTC
>TRBV6-5|TRBD1|TRBJ1-2|-
CASSYLGGEGYTF
TGTGCCAGCAGTTACTTAGGGGGCGAAGGCTACACCTTC
>TRBV9|-|TRBJ1-5|few
CASSVVWQGRHSNQPQHF
TGTGCCAGCAGCGTAGTGTGGCAGGGCCGACATAGCAATCAGCCCCAGCATTTT
>TRBV5-1|-|TRBJ1-2|once
CASSPAGVNYGYTF
TGCGCCAGCAGCCCAGCAGGGGTCAACTATGGCTACACCTTC
>TRBV10-3|-|TRBJ2-1|-
CAHGGAAYNEQFF
TGTGCCCACGGTGGAGCAGCCTACAATGAGCAGTTCTTC
>TRBV6-2/TRBV6-3|-|TRBJ2-5|-
CASSLLQETQYF
TGTGCCAGCAGCCTGTTACAAGAGACCCAGTACTTC
>TRBV5-5|-|TRBJ2-1|-
CASSLSLATLNEQFF
TGTGCCAGCAGCTTGTCGCTAGCGACCCTCAATGAGCAGTTCTTC
>TRBV4-1|-|TRBJ1-5|-
CASSQGYSNQPQHF
TGCGCCAGCAGCCAAGGCTATAGCAATCAGCCCCAGCATTTT
>TRBV7-8|-|TRBJ2-1|-
CASSLGAGGFSYNEQFF
TGTGCCAGCAGCTTAGGAGCCGGAGGCTTCTCCTACAATGAGCAGTTCTTC
>TRBV5-1|-|TRBJ2-1|-
CASGARPQSYNEQFF
TGCGCCAGCGGAGCCCGACCGCAGTCCTACAATGAGCAGTTCTTC
>TRBV7-2|TRBD1|TRBJ1-2|-
CASTSDRGYGYTF
TGTGCCAGCACCTCCGACAGGGGCTATGGCTACACCTTC
>TRBV4-2|-|TRBJ2-5|few
CASSQEKLTETQYF
TGTGCCAGCAGCCAAGAGAAACTAACGGAGACCCAGTACTTC
>TRBV18|TRBD1|TRBJ2-7|-
CASSPRRDRVLDEQYF
TGTGCCAGCTCACCACGCCGGGACAGGGTCTTGGACGAGCAGTACTTC
>TRBV18|TRBD1|TRBJ1-3|-
CASSPTGAGNTIYF
TGTGCCAGCTCACCGACAGGGGCTGGAAACACCATATATTTT
>TRBV19|-|TRBJ1-2|-
CASSISSGFYGYTF
TGTGCCAGTAGTATATCATCAGGGTTCTATGGCTACACCTTC
>TRBV3-1/TRBV3-2|-|TRBJ1-2|many
CASSQVTLQVWATKGYTF
TGTGCCAGCAGCCAAGTAACCTTGCAGGTTTGGGCTACCAAGGGCTACACCTTC
>TRBV30|-|TRBJ1-1|-
CAWSSRQGNTEAFF
TGTGCCTGGAGCAGTCGGCAGGGGAACACTGAAGCTTTCTTT
>TRBV7-9|-|TRBJ1-2|-
CASSLAGEDGYTF
TGTGCCAGCAGCTTAGCAGGGGAGGATGGCTACACCTTC
>TRBV15|TRBD1|TRBJ2-3|-
CATSRYAGTVTDTQYF
TGTGCCACCAGCAGATACGCCGGGACAGTCACAGATACGCAGTATTTT
>TRBV5-1|-|TRBJ1-2|-
CASSTDINYGYTF
TGCGCCAGCAGCACGGACATAAACTATGGCTACACCTTC
>TRBV5-1|-|TRBJ1-5|-
CASSLGGNDNQPQHF
TGCGCCAGCAGCTTGGGGGGCAACGACAATCAGCCCCAGCATTTT
>TRBV5-1|TRBD2|TRBJ2-3|-
CASSLAISSGASTDTQYF
TGCGCCAGCAGCTTGGCCATTTCTAGCGGGGCCAGCACAGATACGCAGTATTTT
>TRBV19|-|TRBJ1-3|many
CASSDSFGNTIYF
TGTGCCAGTAGTGACTCCTTTGGAAACACCATATATTTT
>TRBV28|-|TRBJ1-2|-
CASTWGRHNYGYTF
TGTGCCAGCACCTGGGGGAGGCATAACTATGGCTACACCTTC
>TRBV11-2|TRBD1|TRBJ1-1|-
CASSLQGYTEAFF
TGTGCCAGCAGTTTACAGGGGTACACTGAAGCTTTCTTT